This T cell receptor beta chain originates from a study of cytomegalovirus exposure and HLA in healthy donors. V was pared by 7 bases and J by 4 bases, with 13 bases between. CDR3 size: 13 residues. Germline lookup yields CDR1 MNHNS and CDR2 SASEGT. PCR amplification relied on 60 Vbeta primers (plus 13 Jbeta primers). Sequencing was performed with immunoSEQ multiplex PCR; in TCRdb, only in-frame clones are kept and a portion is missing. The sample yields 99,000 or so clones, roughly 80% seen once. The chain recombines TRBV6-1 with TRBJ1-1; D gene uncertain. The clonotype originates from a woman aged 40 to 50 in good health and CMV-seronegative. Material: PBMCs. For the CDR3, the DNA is TGTGCCAGCATGGTAGCCCATCTCACTGAAGCTTTCTTT. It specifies CASMVAHLTEAFF.